These T cell receptor beta chains were read from a single sample in a study of T cell responses to AZD1222 COVID-19 vaccine. Sequencing used immunoSEQ multiplex PCR; TCRdb keeps in-frame clones, though not all of them. The table includes 180,000 or so clones, roughly nine tenths detected once. The specimen was peripheral blood, collected 28 days after the second AZD1222 dose. These receptors originate from an adult who received the AZD1222 COVID-19 vaccine. CDR3s include the opening cysteine and the closing phenylalanine or tryptophan.

CDR3 protein: CASRDRDLTGNTIYF
V gene: TRBV18
J gene: TRBJ1-3

CDR3 protein: CASSQREGTGPLDTQYF
V gene: TRBV7-8
J gene: TRBJ2-3

CDR3 protein: CASSQDSRMVAFF
V gene: TRBV4-1
J gene: TRBJ1-1

CDR3 protein: CASSQDWGTDGNTIYF
V gene: TRBV4-1
J gene: TRBJ1-3

CDR3 protein: CASSYDLAGGNTIYF
V gene: TRBV5-4
J gene: TRBJ1-3

CDR3 protein: CASSPQGADSGNTIYF
V gene: TRBV18
J gene: TRBJ1-3

CDR3 protein: CASSLSGSPGYGYTF
V gene: TRBV7-9
J gene: TRBJ1-2

CDR3 protein: CATSRDNRGNTGELFF
V gene: TRBV15
J gene: TRBJ2-2

CDR3 protein: CASSLDRGNEQFF
V gene: TRBV4-1
J gene: TRBJ2-1

CDR3 protein: CASSFGSTARGF
V gene: TRBV5-6
J gene: TRBJ1-2

CDR3 protein: CASTLSRDRGAFF
V gene: TRBV2
J gene: TRBJ1-1

CDR3 protein: CASSPRSLLSGNTIYF
V gene: TRBV7-2
J gene: TRBJ1-3

CDR3 protein: CASSATGNTEAFF
V gene: TRBV9
J gene: TRBJ1-1

CDR3 protein: CAWSVQGGSPLHF
V gene: TRBV30
J gene: TRBJ1-6

CDR3 protein: CASIQPGQGARGNTIYF
V gene: TRBV19
J gene: TRBJ1-3

CDR3 protein: CASSGEGVAGYNEQFF
V gene: TRBV5-1
J gene: TRBJ2-1

CDR3 protein: CAWGISPGNTIYF
V gene: TRBV30
J gene: TRBJ1-3

CDR3 protein: CATSRGDSGNTIYF
V gene: TRBV9
J gene: TRBJ1-3

CDR3 protein: CASSESATGGATDTQYF
V gene: TRBV10-1
J gene: TRBJ2-3

CDR3 protein: CASSPEDGITEAFF
V gene: TRBV11-2
J gene: TRBJ1-1